Detailed here is one T cell receptor beta chain. Its antigen is not yet known. No base-level quality is on record; no much larger clone is a single base apart. For sequencing of the TCRbeta CDR3 region, genomic DNA was extracted from the sorted cells. TCRbeta CDR3 regions were sequenced using the immunoSEQ Assay. TCRdb carries this immuneACCESS record with in-frame sequences only. Its versions omit some clonotypes, under half of them owing to an unresolved V gene in the studies checked, with the rest unexplained. In this sample the table shows about 160,000 clones, roughly 92% of which occur a single time. The ten largest clones take up just over 0.3% of the sample. The data were taken from a study of OX40 agonist ivuxolimab in advanced cancers. The study in broad terms: Ivuxolimab was an agonistic, fully human IgG2 monoclonal antibody directed against OX40 (CD134), a costimulatory receptor. Intravenous ivuxolimab was administered to patients every 2 weeks at six dose levels: 0.01, 0.1, 0.3, 1.5, 3 and 10 mg/kg. Of the roughly 51 patients in dose escalation, about 20 had hepatocellular carcinoma, about 15 had melanoma, 9 had renal cell carcinoma and 9 had head and neck cancer. The dose-escalation cohort was over 70% male with a mean age of around 62 years, ranging from roughly 23 to 80. Patients were allowed to have had prior anti-PD-1, anti-PD-L1 or anti-CTLA-4 therapy, and roughly 40% of the dose-escalation patients had been treated with checkpoint inhibitors. Partial responses occurred in three dose-escalation patients: two with cutaneous melanoma and one with hepatocellular carcinoma. Peripheral TCRbeta sequencing aimed to test whether ivuxolimab altered TCR sequence diversity and caused clonal T-cell expansion. The paper covers the monotherapy dose-escalation part of the phase I ivuxolimab trial, which included N ≈ 57 patients. General study outcomes and caveats: At doses from 0.1 to 3.0 mg/kg, clonal expansion was seen in both CD4+ and CD8+ blood T cells between baseline and week 6. Which antigens the clonally expanded peripheral T cells were specific for was not determined. After ivuxolimab, more expanded clones were found on average in CD8+ T cells than in CD4+ T cells. Low levels of normalized T-cell clonal expansion were also seen in some nonresponding patients. In partial responders in the 0.1-3.0 mg/kg groups, normalized peripheral clonal expansion was found to be among the lowest, especially among CD8+ T cells.

The trial excluded patients who had a history of autoimmune disease or who were on systemic immunosuppression. Peripheral blood for TCR sequencing was collected from all dose cohorts at baseline, on cycle 4 day 1, and on cycle 7 day 1. Samples came from an open-label, multicenter, first-in-human phase I dose-escalation trial of ivuxolimab. Adults with locally advanced or metastatic melanoma, renal cell carcinoma, hepatocellular carcinoma or head and neck squamous cell carcinoma were enrolled in the trial. Before TCR sequencing, CD4+ and CD8+ T cells were separately sorted from peripheral blood. V sheds 0 bases and J sheds 2 bases, leaving 10 bases between their ends. The germline V gene (reference sequence) provides CDR1 SGHNT and CDR2 YYREEE. The CDR3 runs 15 residues from the cysteine to the phenylalanine. The retained sequence is limited to the CDR3, 45 bases, with the frame set at the first base.

The sequence derives from an adult with an advanced solid tumor such as melanoma, head and neck, liver or kidney cancer. Rearrangement joined TRBV5-4 to TRBJ2-3; the D element could tentatively be TRBD1 or TRBD2, as 5 bases agree for each. This material consisted of CD4+ or CD8+ T cells sorted from blood, taken in a trial of the OX40 agonist ivuxolimab. The sequence in DNA is TGTGCCAGCAGCTTGGGTGGGGACCTCACAGATACGCAGTATTTT. Its protein is CASSLGGDLTDTQYF.